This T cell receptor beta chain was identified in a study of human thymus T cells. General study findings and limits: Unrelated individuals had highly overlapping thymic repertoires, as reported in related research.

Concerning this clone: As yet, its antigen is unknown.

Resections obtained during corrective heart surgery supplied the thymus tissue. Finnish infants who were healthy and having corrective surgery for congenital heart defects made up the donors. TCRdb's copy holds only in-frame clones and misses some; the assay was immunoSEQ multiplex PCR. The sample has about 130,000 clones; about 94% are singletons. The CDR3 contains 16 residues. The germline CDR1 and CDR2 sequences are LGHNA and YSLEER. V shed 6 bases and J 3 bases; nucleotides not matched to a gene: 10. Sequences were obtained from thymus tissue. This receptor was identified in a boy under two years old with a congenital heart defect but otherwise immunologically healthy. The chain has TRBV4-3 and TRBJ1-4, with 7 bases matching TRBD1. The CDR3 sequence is CASSPDRDLANEKLFF. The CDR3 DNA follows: TGCGCCAGCAGTCCCGACAGGGATCTAGCTAATGAAAAACTGTTTTTT.